A single sample gave rise to the 13 T cell receptor beta chains below, sequenced in a study of cytomegalovirus exposure and HLA in healthy donors. PCR involved 60 Vbeta and 13 Jbeta primers. Repertoires were generated with immunoSEQ multiplex PCR, while TCRdb's copy carries only in-frame clones and drops some. The data contain some 150,000 clones, around four fifths of them singletons. Sequenced sample: PBMCs. These receptors came from a woman aged 50 to 60 in good health and CMV-seronegative.

This clone is a singleton in its sample. The rearrangement links TRBV10-3 to TRBJ2-2; TRBD1 matches at 8 bases. V dropped 4 bases and J dropped 2; count of bases not matched to a gene: 12. This CDR3 has 18 residues. The V gene's germline CDR1 is ENHRY and CDR2 SYGVKD. CDR3 DNA sequence: TGTGCCATCAGTGCTGGGACAGGTTGGGACATCAACACCGGGGAGCTGTTTTTT. Amino acids: CAISAGTGWDINTGELFF.

This chain links TRBV5-5 with TRBJ2-5; D gene unclear. Germline CDR1 is SGHKS and CDR2 is YYEKEE (reference sequence). V lost 4 bases and J 1 base, leaving 8 bases between the germline ends. The CDR3 covers 13 residues. The DNA for the CDR3 is TGTGCCAGCAGCCTACCCCCCCAAGAGACCCAGTACTTC. This encodes CASSLPPQETQYF.

The chain has TRBV29-1 and TRBJ2-6, with 9 bases lining up with TRBD1. This CDR3 contains 15 residues. Germline CDR1 reads SQVTM; CDR2 reads ANQGSEA. V dropped 8 bases and J dropped 0; count of bases not matched to a gene: 5. CDR3 residues: CSYGTGSSGANVLTF. Here the CDR3 DNA reads TGCAGCTACGGGACAGGGTCCTCTGGGGCCAACGTCCTGACTTTC.

The rearrangement uses TRBV5-6 and TRBJ1-2; D is unclear. This CDR3 has 13 residues. Germline-derived CDR1 and CDR2 are SGHDT and YYEEEE. Trimming stripped 0 bases from V and 3 bases from J, with 6 bases between. CDR3 residues: CASSLGTDYGYTF. For the CDR3, the DNA is TGTGCCAGCAGCTTGGGCACGGACTATGGCTACACCTTC. The full variable domain, completed using reference TRBV5-6 and TRBJ1-2, is DAGVTQSPTHLIKTRGQQVTLRCSPKSGHDTVSWYQQALGQGPQFIFQYYEEEERQRGNFPDRFSGHQFPNYSSELNVNALLLGDSALYLCASSLGTDYGYTFGSGTRLTVV.

This rearrangement joins TRBV7-6 to TRBJ2-5, with D unresolved. Trimming stripped 5 bases from V and 10 bases from J, with 17 bases between. The CDR3 is made up of 13 amino acids. Germline CDR1 and CDR2: SGHVS and FNYEAQ. The DNA of the CDR3 is TGTGCCAGCAGCCTTACTACCTCGTTGGGCCAGTACTTC. Translating it yields CASSLTTSLGQYF.

The chain's CDR3 is CASNPGQGIGEQYF. The CDR3 DNA reads TGTGCCAGCAATCCGGGACAGGGGATAGGCGAGCAGTACTTC. This sequence joins TRBV27 and TRBJ2-7; 10 positions agree with TRBD1. The CDR3 is 14 amino acids. Germline V lookup: CDR1 MNHEY, CDR2 SMNVEV (reference sequence). V shed 7 bases and J 6 bases; nucleotides not matched to a gene: 9.

The chain recombines TRBV27 with TRBJ1-5, with 7 nucleotides matching TRBD1. V lost 5 bases, J lost 5 bases, and 3 bases stayed unmatched. CDR3 length: 13 residues. The V gene's germline CDR1 is MNHEY and CDR2 SMNVEV (reference sequence). The CDR3 loop is CASSLTGYQPQHF. The CDR3 nucleotides are TGTGCCAGCAGTCTGACAGGGTATCAGCCCCAGCATTTT.

The gene calls are TRBV6-1 and TRBJ2-1; D is uncertain. The CDR3 runs to 12 residues. CDR1 MNHNS and CDR2 SASEGT come from the germline V gene. Trimming pared 10 bases from V and 5 bases from J, leaving 12 bases between. CDR3 loop: CATDWVNNEQFF. As DNA, the CDR3 is TGTGCCACCGACTGGGTAAACAATGAGCAGTTCTTC.

The rearrangement links TRBV2 to TRBJ2-4; no definite D call. V lost 7 bases and J 2 bases, leaving 15 bases between the germline ends. Germline CDR1 is SNHLY and CDR2 is FYNNEI. The CDR3 totals 15 residues. The CDR3 here is CASKTDLETKNIQYF. The CDR3, as DNA: TGTGCCAGCAAGACTGACCTAGAGACCAAAAACATTCAGTACTTC.

This clone was recorded a few times. J is TRBJ1-6 and V is TRBV19, with a tentative D call TRBD1 (6 bases). In germline, CDR1 is LNHDA, CDR2 SQIVND (reference sequence). The CDR3 runs 15 residues. V was clipped by 6 bases and J by 8 bases, with 17 bases between them. CDR3 in amino acids: CASRPMDSDHSPLHF. CDR3 coding DNA: TGTGCCAGTAGACCAATGGACAGCGATCATTCACCCCTCCACTTT.

The chain links TRBV30 to TRBJ1-3; tentative D call: TRBD1 (5 bases). This CDR3 is 15 amino acids long. Trimming pared 0 bases from V and 0 bases from J, leaving 9 bases between. Germline-derived CDR1 and CDR2 are GTSNPN and SVGIG (reference sequence). CDR3 nucleotides: TGTGCCTGGAGTGTGGGGGGACGCTCTGGAAACACCATATATTTT. Amino acids: CAWSVGGRSGNTIYF.

The chain recombines TRBV18 with TRBJ2-1; 8 nucleotides agree with TRBD2. V was pared by 6 bases and J by 0 bases, with 7 bases of the junction left unmatched. This CDR3 has 16 amino acids. CDR1 and CDR2 (germline): KGHSH, LQKENI. The CDR3: CASSPPAGGSYNEQFF. The CDR3 nucleotides read TGTGCCAGCTCCCCCCCGGCGGGGGGCTCCTACAATGAGCAGTTCTTC.

About this clone itself: Compared with germline, one end of the junction differs, possibly owing to a read error. Other DNA sequences in the sample encode the same CDR3. This chain connects TRBV7-6 to TRBJ2-1, with 7 bases that match TRBD1. Germline CDR1 SGHVS, CDR2 FNYEAQ. The CDR3 loop spans 13 amino acids. CDR3 sequence reads: CASSLPGQHEQFF. The CDR3 DNA is TGTGCCAGCAGCTTACCGGGACAGCATGAACAGTTCTTC.